This record looks at one T cell receptor (beta chain) sequence and its context. Trimming removed 1 base from V and 8 bases from J; junction bases left unmatched: 8. The CDR3 loop spans 14 amino acids. In germline, CDR1 is SGDLS, CDR2 YYNGEE. This sample was included in a study of blood T cell repertoires in COVID-19. The assay was immunoSEQ multiplex PCR, and TCRdb's table has in-frame clones only and misses some. The repertoire has about 200,000 clones, around four fifths of them found once; the top ten carry about 6.9%. This chain connects TRBV9 to TRBJ1-2; 7 nucleotides align to TRBD1. Sequencing input: peripheral blood. This clonotype was obtained from a human donor with acute or convalescent COVID-19. The donor label of this sample is uncertain. CDR3 protein: CASSVLEGARGYTF. The CDR3 DNA follows: TGTGCCAGCAGCGTATTGGAGGGGGCGAGGGGCTACACCTTC.